A selection of T cell receptor beta chains follows, all from one sample in a study of OX40 agonist ivuxolimab in advanced cancers. Only in-frame clones appear in the TCRdb table, and some are missing; sequencing was by immunoSEQ multiplex PCR. Counted here are more than 85,000 clones, around 85% occurring once; the ten biggest clones make up around 0.52%. The sequencing used CD4+ or CD8+ T cells sorted from blood, collected in a trial of the OX40 agonist ivuxolimab. The receptors shown here come from an adult with an advanced solid tumor such as melanoma, head and neck, liver or kidney cancer. Both conserved end residues are part of each CDR3.

V gene	J gene	CDR3 protein
TRBV15	TRBJ2-4	CATSRDTELALAKNIQYF
TRBV7-2	TRBJ1-1	CASSLQGYAEAFF
TRBV6-6	TRBJ1-5	CASSYLPDNQPQHF
TRBV7-9	TRBJ1-1	CASSKLLTTGMNTEAFF
TRBV19	TRBJ2-2	CASRGGEAGGELFF
TRBV5-5	TRBJ1-4	CASSQSGLNEKLFF
TRBV5-4	TRBJ2-5	CASSLSGRPQETQYF
TRBV5-4	TRBJ1-1	CASSHQWGPNTEAFF
TRBV7-7	TRBJ2-7	CASSRGGQSYEQYF
TRBV10-3	TRBJ2-7	CAISERDRLYEQYF
TRBV6-5	TRBJ2-2	CASSPGVGDTGELFF
TRBV18	TRBJ2-5	CASSPGTPQTQYF
TRBV9	TRBJ2-7	CASSVGGGGARDEQYF
TRBV25-1	TRBJ1-4	CASRGGEKLFF
TRBV5-4	TRBJ1-4	CASSRDRDEKLFF
TRBV5-4	TRBJ1-2	CASSFPTGPRRSGYTF
TRBV9	TRBJ2-5	CASSVVRGREETQYF
TRBV15	TRBJ1-4	CATSSKRWATNEKLFF
TRBV19	TRBJ2-2	CASKGLRGNTGELFF
TRBV5-4	TRBJ1-5	CASSLGGTNQPQHF
TRBV27	TRBJ1-5	CASQGGRNQPQHF
TRBV14	TRBJ1-1	CASSLILNTEAFF
TRBV28	TRBJ2-5	CASSLEGRGVTQYF
TRBV7-9	TRBJ2-5	CASSFHGQEQETQYF
TRBV4-1	TRBJ1-3	CASSQDQRQFLSSGNTIYF
TRBV11-1	TRBJ2-3	CASSFGSGTDTQYF